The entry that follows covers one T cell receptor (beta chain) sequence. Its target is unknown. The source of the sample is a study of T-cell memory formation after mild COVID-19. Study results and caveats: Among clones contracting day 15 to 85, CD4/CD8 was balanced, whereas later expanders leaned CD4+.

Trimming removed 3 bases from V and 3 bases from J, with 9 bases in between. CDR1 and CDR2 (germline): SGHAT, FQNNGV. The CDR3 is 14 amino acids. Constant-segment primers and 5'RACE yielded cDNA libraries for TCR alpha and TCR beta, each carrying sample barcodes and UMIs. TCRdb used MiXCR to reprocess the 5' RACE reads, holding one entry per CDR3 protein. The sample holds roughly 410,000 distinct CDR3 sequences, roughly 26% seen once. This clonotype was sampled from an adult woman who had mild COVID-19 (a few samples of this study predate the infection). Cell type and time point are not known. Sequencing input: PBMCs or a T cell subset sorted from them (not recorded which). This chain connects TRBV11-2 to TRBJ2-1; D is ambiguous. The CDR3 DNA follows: TGTGCCAGCAGCTTTACCGACTTCTACAATGAGCAGTTCTTC. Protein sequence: CASSFTDFYNEQFF.